Listed below are T cell receptor beta chains from one sample, sequenced in a study of blood T cell repertoires in COVID-19. Measured with immunoSEQ multiplex PCR; TCRdb has only the in-frame clones, and not every one. The repertoire holds a few hundred thousand clones, with about 90% as singletons. Sequenced input: PBMCs or T cells enriched from blood (not recorded which). The receptors here all came from a woman between 25 and 40 years old who had recovered from COVID-19. Each CDR3 is given with its conserved first and last residue. The order of the fields is J gene, D gene, V gene, CDR3 length, clone size, CDR3 DNA, CDR3 protein. D genes are given only for firm matches. Clone size is stated in some rows and not others, as once, few, many or a class when expanded.

J: TRBJ1-2; D: TRBD1; V: TRBV6-1; length: 17; size: NA; DNA: TGTGCCAGCAGTGAAGCGTGGGGACAGGGGATTACCTATGGCTACACCTTC; CDR3: CASSEAWGQGITYGYTF
J: TRBJ1-2; D: NA; V: TRBV9; length: 16; size: NA; DNA: TGTGCCAGCAGCGTGTCCCTGGACAAAAGTAACTATGGCTACACCTTC; CDR3: CASSVSLDKSNYGYTF
J: TRBJ1-6; D: NA; V: TRBV27; length: 16; size: NA; DNA: TGTGCCAGCAGTGCGTCAGGAACTTCCTATAATTCACCCCTCCACTTT; CDR3: CASSASGTSYNSPLHF
J: TRBJ1-2; D: NA; V: TRBV10-3; length: 14; size: NA; DNA: TGTGCCATCAGTGCGGGGGAAGAAGGTGAGGGCTACACCTTC; CDR3: CAISAGEEGEGYTF
J: TRBJ2-2; D: TRBD1; V: TRBV2; length: 15; size: NA; DNA: TGTGCCAGCAGAATGGACAGGGGGAACACCGGGGAGCTGTTTTTT; CDR3: CASRMDRGNTGELFF
J: TRBJ2-5; D: TRBD1; V: TRBV12-5; length: 15; size: once; DNA: TGTGCTAGTGGTTCCGGACAGGGGCCACAAGAGACCCAGTACTTC; CDR3: CASGSGQGPQETQYF
J: TRBJ1-4; D: NA; V: TRBV28; length: 16; size: NA; DNA: TGTGCCAGCAGTTCAACAGGATTTGCAACTAATGAAAAACTGTTTTTT; CDR3: CASSSTGFATNEKLFF
J: TRBJ1-1; D: NA; V: TRBV6-5; length: 14; size: once; DNA: TGTGCCAGCAGTTTGTCTTTAGGGGTGGCTGAAGCTTTCTTT; CDR3: CASSLSLGVAEAFF
J: TRBJ1-3; D: NA; V: TRBV28; length: 12; size: NA; DNA: TGTGCCAGCAGGGGGAGCGGAAACACCATATATTTT; CDR3: CASRGSGNTIYF
J: TRBJ1-6; D: NA; V: TRBV19; length: 15; size: few; DNA: TGTGCCAGTAGTATCTCGGGGACAAAGAATTCACCCCTCCACTTT; CDR3: CASSISGTKNSPLHF
J: TRBJ1-5; D: NA; V: TRBV7-9; length: 16; size: NA; DNA: TGTGCCAGCAGCTTAGGTGAGGGCTGGGGCAATCAGCCCCAGCATTTT; CDR3: CASSLGEGWGNQPQHF
J: TRBJ2-7; D: TRBD2; V: TRBV6-5; length: 13; size: NA; DNA: TGTGCCATCCTGGGACTAGCGGTCTACGAGCAGTACTTC; CDR3: CAILGLAVYEQYF
J: TRBJ1-2; D: TRBD1; V: TRBV2; length: 15; size: NA; DNA: TGTGCCAGCAGTGAATGGACAGGCCGTAACTATGGCTACACCTTC; CDR3: CASSEWTGRNYGYTF
J: TRBJ2-2; D: NA; V: TRBV3-1/TRBV3-2; length: 12; size: few; DNA: TGTGCCAGCAGCCTAAACACCGGGGAGCTGTTTTTT; CDR3: CASSLNTGELFF
J: TRBJ1-2; D: TRBD1; V: TRBV6-2/TRBV6-3; length: 15; size: NA; DNA: TGTGCCAGCAGTTACTCGAGCCAGGGGGGCTATGGCTACACCTTC; CDR3: CASSYSSQGGYGYTF
J: TRBJ2-7; D: TRBD1; V: TRBV7-2; length: 17; size: NA; DNA: TGTGCCAGCAGCTTCGTAACCGGGACAGGGGTCTCGGACGAGCAGTACTTC; CDR3: CASSFVTGTGVSDEQYF
J: TRBJ1-4; D: NA; V: TRBV7-8; length: 15; size: NA; DNA: TGTGCCAGCAGCTCCCGGGCGGGCTTTAATGAAAAACTGTTTTTT; CDR3: CASSSRAGFNEKLFF
J: TRBJ2-3; D: NA; V: TRBV29-1; length: 13; size: NA; DNA: TGCAGCGTTGAAGGCCACCTAGCAGATACGCAGTATTTT; CDR3: CSVEGHLADTQYF
J: TRBJ2-3; D: NA; V: TRBV19; length: 17; size: NA; DNA: TGTGCCAGTAGCGACGGTCTTGTAGTCAGCGGCACAGATACGCAGTATTTT; CDR3: CASSDGLVVSGTDTQYF
J: TRBJ1-2; D: NA; V: TRBV15; length: 15; size: NA; DNA: TGTGCCACCAGCAGAACAAAAACGGCAGGGTACGGCTACACCTTC; CDR3: CATSRTKTAGYGYTF
J: TRBJ1-2; D: TRBD1; V: TRBV6-4; length: 14; size: NA; DNA: TGTGCCAGCACTTTGGGACAGGGGGACTATGGCTACACCTTC; CDR3: CASTLGQGDYGYTF
J: TRBJ1-5; D: NA; V: TRBV3-1/TRBV3-2; length: 13; size: NA; DNA: TGTGCCAGCAGCCAGGGCAGCAATCAGCCCCAGCATTTT; CDR3: CASSQGSNQPQHF
J: TRBJ1-5; D: TRBD1; V: TRBV28; length: 14; size: once; DNA: TGTGCCAGCTTAGGACAGGGACATAATCAGCCCCAGCATTTT; CDR3: CASLGQGHNQPQHF
J: TRBJ1-1; D: NA; V: TRBV3-1/TRBV3-2; length: 13; size: NA; DNA: TGTGCCAGCACCTCCCAGGTAAACACTGAAGCTTTCTTT; CDR3: CASTSQVNTEAFF
J: TRBJ2-3; D: NA; V: TRBV12-5; length: 15; size: NA; DNA: TGTGCTAGTGGTTTGGTCCGGGGGGCGACAGATACGCAGTATTTT; CDR3: CASGLVRGATDTQYF
J: TRBJ2-1; D: TRBD2; V: TRBV6-2/TRBV6-3; length: 14; size: once; DNA: TGTGCCAGCAGTTACCTAGCGGCCTACAATGAGCAGTTCTTC; CDR3: CASSYLAAYNEQFF
J: TRBJ1-3; D: TRBD1; V: TRBV5-1; length: 17; size: NA; DNA: TGCGCCAGCAGCTTGAACCCACAGGGGTCATCTGGAAACACCATATATTTT; CDR3: CASSLNPQGSSGNTIYF
J: TRBJ2-7; D: NA; V: TRBV18; length: 13; size: NA; DNA: TGTGCCAGCTCCCCTATAGGGGACTACGAGCAGTACTTC; CDR3: CASSPIGDYEQYF
J: TRBJ2-3; D: NA; V: TRBV12-3/TRBV12-4; length: 12; size: once; DNA: TGTGCCAGCAGCCAGGCCCTAGATACGCAGTATTTT; CDR3: CASSQALDTQYF
J: TRBJ1-2; D: NA; V: TRBV28; length: 13; size: NA; DNA: TGTGCCAGCAGCCCTCATGGCCCCTATGGCTACACCTTC; CDR3: CASSPHGPYGYTF
J: TRBJ1-1; D: NA; V: TRBV7-9; length: 13; size: few; DNA: TGTGCCAGCACCCCAGGAGGGGACACTGAAGCTTTCTTT; CDR3: CASTPGGDTEAFF
J: TRBJ2-7; D: TRBD1; V: TRBV6-2/TRBV6-3; length: 16; size: once; DNA: TGTGCCAGCAGTTACTCGTCCCGGACAGGGCCCTACGAGCAGTACTTC; CDR3: CASSYSSRTGPYEQYF
J: TRBJ1-4; D: NA; V: TRBV19; length: 16; size: NA; DNA: TGTGCCAGCTCCGACGGACGGGGGGCAGGTTTTGAAAAACTGTTTTTT; CDR3: CASSDGRGAGFEKLFF
J: TRBJ1-5; D: TRBD1; V: TRBV29-1; length: 17; size: NA; DNA: TGCAGCGTTGAAACAGGGGCCCCTTATTATAGCAATCAGCCCCAGCATTTT; CDR3: CSVETGAPYYSNQPQHF
J: TRBJ1-1; D: TRBD1; V: TRBV18; length: 15; size: NA; DNA: TGTGCCAGCTCACCACGGACAGGCCTGAACACTGAAGCTTTCTTT; CDR3: CASSPRTGLNTEAFF
J: TRBJ1-6; D: NA; V: TRBV14; length: 13; size: few; DNA: TGTGCCAGCAGCCTCATAGACAGTTCACCCCTCCACTTT; CDR3: CASSLIDSSPLHF
J: TRBJ1-2; D: TRBD1; V: TRBV18; length: 16; size: NA; DNA: TGTGCCAGCTCACAATCCAAGGGGGCGGGCAACTATGGCTACACCTTC; CDR3: CASSQSKGAGNYGYTF
J: TRBJ2-1; D: NA; V: TRBV6-1; length: 17; size: NA; DNA: TGTGCCAGCAGTGAACGAGGAAACAGGCCCACGAACAATGAGCAGTTCTTC; CDR3: CASSERGNRPTNNEQFF
J: TRBJ1-3; D: TRBD1; V: TRBV5-6; length: 13; size: NA; DNA: TGTGCCAGCAGCTTGTCTGGAGGGGGCGAATTTTGTTTT; CDR3: CASSLSGGGEFCF
J: TRBJ1-5; D: NA; V: TRBV10-3; length: 14; size: NA; DNA: TGTGCCACCCGGGTGGGGGACAACAATCAGCCCCAGCATTTT; CDR3: CATRVGDNNQPQHF
J: TRBJ2-2; D: TRBD1; V: TRBV2; length: 15; size: NA; DNA: TGTGCCAGCAGTGATATGACAGGGGGCACCGGGGAGCTGTTTTTT; CDR3: CASSDMTGGTGELFF
J: TRBJ2-7; D: NA; V: TRBV30; length: 13; size: NA; DNA: TGTGCCGGACGCAGGGGACCTTCCTACGAGCAGTACTTC; CDR3: CAGRRGPSYEQYF
J: TRBJ1-4; D: NA; V: TRBV19; length: 15; size: NA; DNA: TGTGCCAGTAGTATAGGGGCAGCCGATAATGAAAAACTGTTTTTT; CDR3: CASSIGAADNEKLFF
J: TRBJ1-6; D: NA; V: TRBV7-2; length: 16; size: NA; DNA: TGTGCCAGCAGCTTAGGGACACCCAAAACTAATTCACCCCTCCACTTT; CDR3: CASSLGTPKTNSPLHF
J: TRBJ2-7; D: NA; V: TRBV5-1; length: 12; size: NA; DNA: TGCGCCAGCTCAGGGGTGGACTACGAGCAGTACTTC; CDR3: CASSGVDYEQYF
J: TRBJ2-7; D: TRBD2; V: TRBV11-2; length: 15; size: NA; DNA: TGTGCCAGCAGCGCCAGGAGCGGGGGGGCCGGCGAGCAGTACTTC; CDR3: CASSARSGGAGEQYF
J: TRBJ1-3; D: NA; V: TRBV7-9; length: 14; size: NA; DNA: TGTGCCAGCAGCTTCGGTGGGGAGGGAAACACCATATATTTT; CDR3: CASSFGGEGNTIYF
J: TRBJ1-5; D: NA; V: TRBV28; length: 16; size: once; DNA: TGTGCCAGCAGTTCCCGGGGTGGGTTGGGCAATCAGCCCCAGCATTTT; CDR3: CASSSRGGLGNQPQHF
J: TRBJ1-6; D: TRBD1; V: TRBV3-1/TRBV3-2; length: 15; size: NA; DNA: TGTGCCAGCAGCGCTTGGGACAGGGGTGGCTCACCCCTCCACTTT; CDR3: CASSAWDRGGSPLHF
J: TRBJ2-5; D: TRBD2; V: TRBV25-1; length: 16; size: NA; DNA: TGTGCCAGCAGTGATACGGCGGGGGGCCTCCAAGAGACCCAGTACTTC; CDR3: CASSDTAGGLQETQYF
J: TRBJ1-5; D: NA; V: TRBV6-5; length: 14; size: once; DNA: TGTGCCAGCAGTTACCGCGACAGCGATCAGCCCCAGCATTTT; CDR3: CASSYRDSDQPQHF
J: TRBJ2-5; D: TRBD2; V: TRBV11-3; length: 13; size: NA; DNA: TGTGCCAGCAGCTTAGATCCTAGCGGGACCCAGTACTTC; CDR3: CASSLDPSGTQYF
J: TRBJ2-1; D: TRBD2; V: TRBV27; length: 16; size: NA; DNA: TGTGCCAGCAGTCCCCGTAGCGGGTCCCCCTACAATGAGCAGTTCTTC; CDR3: CASSPRSGSPYNEQFF
J: TRBJ1-1; D: NA; V: TRBV6-1; length: 16; size: NA; DNA: TGTGCCAGCAGTGAAGACCTCGGGGGAGTGAGCACTGAAGCTTTCTTT; CDR3: CASSEDLGGVSTEAFF